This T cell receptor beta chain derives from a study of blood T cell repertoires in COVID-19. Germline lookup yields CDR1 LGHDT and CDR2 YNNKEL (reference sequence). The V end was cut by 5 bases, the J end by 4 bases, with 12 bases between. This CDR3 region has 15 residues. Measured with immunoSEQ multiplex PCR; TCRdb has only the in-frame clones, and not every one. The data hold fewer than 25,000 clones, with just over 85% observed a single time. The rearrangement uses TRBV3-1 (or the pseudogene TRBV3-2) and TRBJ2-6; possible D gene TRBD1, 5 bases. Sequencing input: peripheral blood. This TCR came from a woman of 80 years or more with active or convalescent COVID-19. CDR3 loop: CASSFQGRGANVLTF. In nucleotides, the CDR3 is TGTGCCAGCAGCTTCCAGGGTAGGGGGGCCAACGTCCTGACTTTC.